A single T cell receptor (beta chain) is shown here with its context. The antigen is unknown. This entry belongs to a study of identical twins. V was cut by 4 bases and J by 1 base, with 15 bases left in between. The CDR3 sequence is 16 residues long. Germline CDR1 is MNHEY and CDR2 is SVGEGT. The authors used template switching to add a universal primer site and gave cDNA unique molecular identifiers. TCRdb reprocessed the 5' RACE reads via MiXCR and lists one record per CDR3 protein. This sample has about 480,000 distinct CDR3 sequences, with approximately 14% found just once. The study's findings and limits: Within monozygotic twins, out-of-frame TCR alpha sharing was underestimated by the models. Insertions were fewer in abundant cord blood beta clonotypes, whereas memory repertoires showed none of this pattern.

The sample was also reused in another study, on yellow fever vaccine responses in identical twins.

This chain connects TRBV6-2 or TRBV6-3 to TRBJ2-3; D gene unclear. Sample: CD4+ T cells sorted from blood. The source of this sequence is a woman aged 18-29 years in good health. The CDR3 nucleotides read TGTGCCAGCAGTTCCCTCCCATCCGATCGCACAGATACGCAGTATTTT. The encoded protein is CASSSLPSDRTDTQYF.